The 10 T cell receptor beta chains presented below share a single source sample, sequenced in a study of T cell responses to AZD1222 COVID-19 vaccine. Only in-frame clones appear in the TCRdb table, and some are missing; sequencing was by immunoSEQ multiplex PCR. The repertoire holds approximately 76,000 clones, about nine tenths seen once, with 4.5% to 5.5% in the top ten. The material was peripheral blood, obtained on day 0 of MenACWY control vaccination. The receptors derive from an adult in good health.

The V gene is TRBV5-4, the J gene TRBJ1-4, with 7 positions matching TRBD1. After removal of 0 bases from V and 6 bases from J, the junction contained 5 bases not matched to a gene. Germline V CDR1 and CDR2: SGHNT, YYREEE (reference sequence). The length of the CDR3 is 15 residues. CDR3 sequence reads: CASSLGGQGDEKLFF. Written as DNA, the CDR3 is TGTGCCAGCAGCTTGGGAGGCCAGGGGGATGAAAAACTGTTTTTT.

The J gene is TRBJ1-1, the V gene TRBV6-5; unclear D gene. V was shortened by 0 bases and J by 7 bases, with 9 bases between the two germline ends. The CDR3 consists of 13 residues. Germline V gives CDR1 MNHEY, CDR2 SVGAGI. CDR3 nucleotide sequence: TGTGCCAGCAGTTACTCGGTGGTCGATGAAGCTTTCTTT. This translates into CASSYSVVDEAFF.

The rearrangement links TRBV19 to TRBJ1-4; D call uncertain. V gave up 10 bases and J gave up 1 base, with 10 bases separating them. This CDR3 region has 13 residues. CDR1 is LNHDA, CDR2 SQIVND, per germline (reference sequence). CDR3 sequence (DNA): TGTGCCACCAGCGTAGGAACTAATGAAAAACTGTTTTTT. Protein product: CATSVGTNEKLFF.

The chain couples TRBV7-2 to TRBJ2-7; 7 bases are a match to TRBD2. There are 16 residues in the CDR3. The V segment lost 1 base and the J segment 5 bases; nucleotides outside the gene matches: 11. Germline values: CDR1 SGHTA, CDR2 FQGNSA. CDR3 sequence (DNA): TGTGCCAGCAGCTTAGAGGGTGGGCGGGAGTTAAACGAGCAGTACTTC. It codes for CASSLEGGRELNEQYF. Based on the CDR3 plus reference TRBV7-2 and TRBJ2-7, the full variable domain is GAGVSQSPSNKVTEKGKDVELRCDPISGHTALYWYRQSLGQGLEFLIYFQGNSAPDKSGLPSDRFSAERTGGSVSTLTIQRTQQEDSAVYLCASSLEGGRELNEQYFGPGTRLTVT.

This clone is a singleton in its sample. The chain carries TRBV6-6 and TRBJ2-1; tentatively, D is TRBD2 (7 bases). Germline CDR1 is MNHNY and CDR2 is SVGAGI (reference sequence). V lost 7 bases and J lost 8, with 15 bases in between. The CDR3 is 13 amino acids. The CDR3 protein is CASKGEGRDEQFF. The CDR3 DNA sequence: TGTGCCAGCAAGGGGGAGGGCCGGGATGAGCAGTTCTTC.

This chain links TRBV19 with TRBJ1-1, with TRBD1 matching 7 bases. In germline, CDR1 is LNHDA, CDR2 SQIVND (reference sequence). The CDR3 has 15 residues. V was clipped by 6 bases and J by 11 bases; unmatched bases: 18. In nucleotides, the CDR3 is TGTGCCAGTAGGGACGTCAGGGGGGAAGAAGTTCGGGCTTTCTTT. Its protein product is CASRDVRGEEVRAFF.

This chain's CDR3 is CASSPLSGRGSDTQYF. For the CDR3, the DNA is TGCGCCAGCAGCCCCCTTAGCGGGAGAGGCTCAGATACGCAGTATTTT. This chain connects TRBV4-3 to TRBJ2-3; 9 bases match TRBD2. From germline, CDR1 is LGHNA and CDR2 YSLEER. The V and J ends lost 4 bases and 4 bases, in that order; junction bases with no gene match: 9. The CDR3 sequence is 16 residues long.

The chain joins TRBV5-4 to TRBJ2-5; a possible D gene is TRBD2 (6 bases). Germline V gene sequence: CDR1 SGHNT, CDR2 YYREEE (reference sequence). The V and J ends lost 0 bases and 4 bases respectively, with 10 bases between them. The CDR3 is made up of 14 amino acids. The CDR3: CASSLGIAAETQYF. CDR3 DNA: TGTGCCAGCAGCTTGGGGATAGCGGCAGAGACCCAGTACTTC. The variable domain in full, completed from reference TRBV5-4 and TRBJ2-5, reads ETGVTQSPTHLIKTRGQQVTLRCSSQSGHNTVSWYQQALGQGPQFIFQYYREEENGRGNFPPRFSGLQFPNYSSELNVNALELDDSALYLCASSLGIAAETQYFGPGTRLLVL.

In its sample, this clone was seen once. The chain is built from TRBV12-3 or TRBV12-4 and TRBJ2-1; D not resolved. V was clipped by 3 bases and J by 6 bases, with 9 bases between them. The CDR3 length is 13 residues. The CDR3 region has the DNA TGTGCCAGCAGTTTGGCCCTCGGCAATGAGCAGTTCTTC. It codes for CASSLALGNEQFF.

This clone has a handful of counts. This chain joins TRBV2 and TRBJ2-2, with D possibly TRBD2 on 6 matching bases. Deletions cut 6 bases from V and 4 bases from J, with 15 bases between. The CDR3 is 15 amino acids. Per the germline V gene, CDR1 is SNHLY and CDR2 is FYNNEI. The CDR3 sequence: CASRRGTGVTGELFF. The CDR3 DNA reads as TGTGCCAGCAGGAGGGGCACGGGAGTCACCGGGGAGCTGTTTTTT.